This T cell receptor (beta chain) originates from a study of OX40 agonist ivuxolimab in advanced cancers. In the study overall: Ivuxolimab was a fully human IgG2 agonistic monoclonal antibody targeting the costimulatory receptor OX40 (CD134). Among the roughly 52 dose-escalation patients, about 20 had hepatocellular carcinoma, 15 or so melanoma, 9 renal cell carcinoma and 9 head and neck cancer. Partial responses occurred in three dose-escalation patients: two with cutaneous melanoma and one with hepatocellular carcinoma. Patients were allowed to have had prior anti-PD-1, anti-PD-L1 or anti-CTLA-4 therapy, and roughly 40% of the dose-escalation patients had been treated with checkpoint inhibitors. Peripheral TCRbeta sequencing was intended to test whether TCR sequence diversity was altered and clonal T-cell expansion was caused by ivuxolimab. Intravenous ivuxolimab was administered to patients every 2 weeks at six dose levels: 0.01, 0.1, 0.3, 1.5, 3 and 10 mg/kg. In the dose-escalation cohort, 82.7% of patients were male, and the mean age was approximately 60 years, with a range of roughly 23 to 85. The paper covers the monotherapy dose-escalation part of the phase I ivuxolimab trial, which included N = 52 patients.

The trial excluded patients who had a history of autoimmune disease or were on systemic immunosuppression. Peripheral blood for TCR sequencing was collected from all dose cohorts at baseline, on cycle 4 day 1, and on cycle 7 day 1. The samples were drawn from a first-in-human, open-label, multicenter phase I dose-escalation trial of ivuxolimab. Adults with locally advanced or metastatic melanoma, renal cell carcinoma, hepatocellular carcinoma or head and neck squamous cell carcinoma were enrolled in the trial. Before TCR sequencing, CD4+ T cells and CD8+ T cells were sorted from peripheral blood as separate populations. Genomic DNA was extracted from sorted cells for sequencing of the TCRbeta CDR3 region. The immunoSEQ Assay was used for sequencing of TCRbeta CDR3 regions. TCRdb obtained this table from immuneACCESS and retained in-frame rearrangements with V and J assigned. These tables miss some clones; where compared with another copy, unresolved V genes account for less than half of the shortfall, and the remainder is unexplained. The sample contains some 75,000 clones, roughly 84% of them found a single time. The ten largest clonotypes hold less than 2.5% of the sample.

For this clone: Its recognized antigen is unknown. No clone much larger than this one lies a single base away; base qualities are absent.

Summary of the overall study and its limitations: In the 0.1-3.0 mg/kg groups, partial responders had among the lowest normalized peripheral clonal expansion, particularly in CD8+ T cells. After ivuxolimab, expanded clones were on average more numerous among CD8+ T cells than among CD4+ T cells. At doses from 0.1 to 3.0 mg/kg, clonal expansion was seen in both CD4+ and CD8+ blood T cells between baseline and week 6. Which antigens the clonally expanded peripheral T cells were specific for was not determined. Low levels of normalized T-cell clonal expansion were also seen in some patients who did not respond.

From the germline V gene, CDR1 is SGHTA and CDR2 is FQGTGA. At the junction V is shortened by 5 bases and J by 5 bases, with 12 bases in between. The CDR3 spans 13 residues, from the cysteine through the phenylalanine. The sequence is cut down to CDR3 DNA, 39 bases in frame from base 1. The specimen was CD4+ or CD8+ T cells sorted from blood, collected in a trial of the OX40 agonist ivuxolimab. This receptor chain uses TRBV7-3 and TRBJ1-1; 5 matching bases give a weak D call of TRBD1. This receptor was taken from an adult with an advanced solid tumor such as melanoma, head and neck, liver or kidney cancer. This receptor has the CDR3 CASSPDSRTEAFF. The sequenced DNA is TGTGCCAGCAGCCCTGACAGTAGAACTGAAGCTTTCTTT.